This passage covers 24 T cell receptor beta chains from one sample sequenced in a study of T-cell memory formation after mild COVID-19. MiXCR was run by TCRdb on the 5' RACE reads, yielding one entry per CDR3 protein. The sample shows over 120,000 distinct CDR3 sequences, about 6.1% of them seen only once. The specimen sequenced was PBMCs or a T cell subset sorted from them (not recorded which). These receptors originate from an adult woman who had mild COVID-19 (a few samples of this study predate the infection). Cell type and time point are not known.

This clonotype was detected many times. The junction departs from the called germline gene at one end, perhaps through a read error. The CDR3 DNA is TGTGCTAGCAGCTTAGGAACCTCTGGGGCCAACGTCCTGACTTTC. Protein sequence: CASSLGTSGANVLTF. This rearrangement joins TRBV7-7 to TRBJ2-6; no firm D call. This CDR3 spans 15 amino acids. From germline, CDR1 is SSHAT and CDR2 FNYEAQ (reference sequence).

This clonotype occurred many times. The V gene is TRBV10-3, the J gene TRBJ2-1, with 7 bases matching TRBD2. The V gene end was trimmed by 3 bases and the J gene end by 5 bases; junction bases not matched to a gene: 10. Germline CDR1 reads ENHRY; CDR2 reads SYGVKD. This CDR3 is built from 16 residues. CDR3 sequence reads: CAISDRGVGPNNEQFF. The CDR3 DNA reads as TGTGCCATCAGTGATCGGGGGGTGGGGCCTAACAATGAGCAGTTCTTC.

At least ten counts were recorded for this clonotype. The chain recombines TRBV7-9 with TRBJ2-7, with TRBD1 matching over 7 bases. CDR3 length: 14 amino acids. The V and J ends lost 3 bases and 1 base, in that order; junction bases with no gene match: 3. Germline V CDR1 and CDR2: SEHNR, FQNEAQ (reference sequence). CDR3 amino acids: CASSLRTGSYEQYF. In DNA form, the CDR3 reads TGTGCCAGCAGCTTGAGGACAGGATCCTACGAGCAGTACTTC.

This clonotype was seen a handful of times. This chain connects TRBV20-1 to TRBJ2-1; D might be TRBD2 (6 bases). The germline V gene encodes CDR1 DFQATT and CDR2 SNEGSKA (reference sequence). V lost 3 bases and J 6 bases, leaving 21 bases between the germline ends. This CDR3 is 16 amino acids long. CDR3 loop: CSASPIAEIWVNEQFF. CDR3 nucleotide sequence: TGCAGTGCTAGCCCAATAGCGGAAATATGGGTCAATGAGCAGTTCTTC.

Only a few counts were recorded for this clonotype. The V and J genes are TRBV5-1 and TRBJ2-5; 9 bases are shared with TRBD2. Trimming at V came to 1 base and at J to 5 bases, leaving 6 bases not matched to a gene. The CDR3 is made up of 15 amino acids. Per the germline V gene, CDR1 is SGHRS and CDR2 is YFSETQ. The CDR3 is CASSLRGGADETQYF. For the CDR3, the DNA is TGCGCCAGCAGCTTGCGCGGGGGGGCTGATGAGACCCAGTACTTC.

The chain links TRBV29-1 to TRBJ1-2, with 7 positions matching TRBD1. J was trimmed by 5 bases and V by 7 bases; bases with no gene match: 10. This CDR3 contains 13 residues. Germline V CDR1 and CDR2: SQVTM, ANQGSEA. The CDR3 protein is CSGGGTAAYGYTF. The CDR3 DNA reads as TGCAGCGGGGGGGGGACAGCCGCTTATGGCTACACCTTC.

This clonotype was detected ten times or more. The rearrangement joins TRBV6-1 to TRBJ1-6; maybe TRBD1 (5 bases). The CDR3 length is 14 residues. Looked up from germline, CDR1 is MNHNS and CDR2 is SASEGT. V gave up 4 bases and J gave up 2 bases, with 6 bases separating them. The CDR3 protein is CASSAGPYNSPLHF. DNA for the CDR3: TGTGCCAGCAGTGCAGGGCCCTATAATTCACCCCTCCACTTT.

There are many counts of this clonotype. The gene calls are TRBV20-1 and TRBJ1-2; D gene uncertain. Per germline, CDR1 DFQATT and CDR2 SNEGSKA (reference sequence). The CDR3 covers 13 residues. Trimming stripped 6 bases from V and 1 base from J, with 12 bases between. CDR3 region: CSALRTDNYGYTF. The CDR3 DNA sequence: TGCAGTGCGCTACGAACCGATAACTATGGCTACACCTTC.

This clonotype was picked up many times. The chain carries TRBV12-3 or TRBV12-4 and TRBJ2-1, with D maybe TRBD2 (6 bases). Trimming removed 5 bases from V and 7 bases from J, with 15 bases in between. This CDR3 region has 14 residues. This chain's CDR3 is CASSGSGFRNEQFF. CDR3 sequence (DNA): TGTGCCAGCAGTGGGAGCGGGTTCCGAAATGAGCAGTTCTTC.

This clonotype was seen at least ten times. The J gene is TRBJ2-7, the V gene TRBV29-1; 7 bases fit TRBD2. V shed 2 bases and J 1 base; nucleotides not matched to a gene: 5. The CDR3 runs to 14 residues. Germline V gives CDR1 SQVTM, CDR2 ANQGSEA. This CDR3 is CSVEFGSGSYEQYF. In DNA, the CDR3 is TGCAGCGTTGAATTCGGTAGCGGGTCCTACGAGCAGTACTTC.

The rearrangement uses TRBV29-1 and TRBJ2-3; the D gene is possibly TRBD2 (5 bases). Looked up from germline, CDR1 is SQVTM and CDR2 is ANQGSEA. The V end was cut by 8 bases, the J end by 5 bases, with 17 bases between. This CDR3 contains 13 residues. This CDR3 reads CSTRTSWGDTQYF. DNA for the CDR3: TGCAGCACTAGGACCTCTTGGGGAGATACGCAGTATTTT.

The chain links TRBV7-2 to TRBJ2-1; 7 nucleotides match TRBD2. With 3 bases clipped from V and 7 bases from J, the junction kept 12 bases outside the gene matches. CDR1 is SGHTA, CDR2 FQGNSA, per germline. The CDR3 length is 16 residues. The CDR3 DNA sequence: TGTGCCAGCAGCTTTATTCGTAGGCGGGAGTGGAATGAGCAGTTCTTC. Translating gives CASSFIRRREWNEQFF.

The genes are TRBV6-5 and TRBJ2-2; 8 positions agree with TRBD2. CDR3 length equals 17 residues. Germline CDR1 and CDR2: MNHEY and SVGAGI. V lost 7 bases to trimming and J lost 0 bases; unmatched junction nucleotides: 10. Here the CDR3 reads CASKRAGGLANTGELFF. The DNA for the CDR3 is TGTGCCAGCAAGAGGGCGGGGGGCCTCGCGAACACCGGGGAGCTGTTTTTT.

At least ten counts were recorded for this clonotype. The J gene is TRBJ2-5, the V gene TRBV4-1, with D possibly being TRBD2 (6 bases). Germline CDR1 MGHRA, CDR2 YSYEKL. There are 13 residues in the CDR3. The V gene lost 5 bases and the J gene lost 7 bases, with 14 bases spanning the gap. Written as DNA, the CDR3 is TGCGCCAGCAGCTTGGGACCCGGGGGGACCCAGTACTTC. Translation: CASSLGPGGTQYF.

This clonotype occurred a few times. The rearrangement uses TRBV10-2 and TRBJ1-3; D perhaps matches TRBD1 (5 bases). The CDR3 loop spans 13 amino acids. Germline V lookup: CDR1 WSHSY, CDR2 SAAADI. With 10 bases removed from V and 3 bases from J, the gap between germline ends came to 13 bases. Written as DNA, the CDR3 is TGCGCCACCAGGGAGGGCAATGGAAACACCATATATTTT. It is translated as CATREGNGNTIYF.

This clonotype was seen at least ten times. V usage is TRBV20-1 and J usage is TRBJ2-3; D is undetermined. The CDR3 covers 13 residues. CDR1 DFQATT and CDR2 SNEGSKA come from the germline V gene (reference sequence). V gave up 7 bases and J gave up 4 bases, with 15 bases separating them. The CDR3: CSEWSGVPDTQYF. In nucleotides, the CDR3 is TGCAGTGAATGGTCAGGAGTCCCAGATACGCAGTATTTT.

This clonotype showed up just a few times. The V call is TRBV12-3 or TRBV12-4, the J call TRBJ2-2; D is uncertain. The CDR3 is made up of 14 amino acids. With 8 bases removed from V and 4 bases from J, the gap between germline ends came to 14 bases. The CDR3 protein is CASGSRSITGELFF. Written as DNA, the CDR3 is TGTGCCAGCGGTTCCAGGTCAATCACCGGGGAGCTGTTTTTT.

This clonotype has more than one count but fewer than ten. The genes are TRBV7-2 and TRBJ2-2; no clear D gene. The CDR3 has 14 amino acids. Germline V gives CDR1 SGHTA, CDR2 FQGNSA. Trimming left V 2 bases short and J 3 bases short, with 7 bases between. For the CDR3, the DNA is TGTGCCAGCAGCTTAAGCTCGGACACCGGGGAGCTGTTTTTT. Translating it yields CASSLSSDTGELFF.

The sample holds many counts of this clonotype. The rearrangement joins TRBV24-1 to TRBJ2-5; no clear D gene. The germline V gene has CDR1 KGHDR and CDR2 SFDVKD. V was clipped by 3 bases and J by 1 base, with 8 bases between them. CDR3 length equals 14 residues. The CDR3 bases are TGTGCCACCAGTGATGGTACACTCCAAGAGACCCAGTACTTC. This gives the protein CATSDGTLQETQYF.

This clonotype has only a few counts. V gene TRBV11-2 combines with J gene TRBJ2-1, with 10 bases matching TRBD2. The CDR3 totals 15 residues. The V gene's germline CDR1 is SGHAT and CDR2 FQNNGV. The J segment lost 7 bases and the V segment lost 5 bases, leaving 8 bases of the junction unmatched. The CDR3 DNA reads TGTGCCAGCAGCGAGAGACTAGCGGGCAAAAATGAGCAGTTCTTC. It codes for CASSERLAGKNEQFF.

V usage is TRBV19 and J usage is TRBJ1-5; 8 nucleotides match TRBD1. Looked up from germline, CDR1 is LNHDA and CDR2 is SQIVND (reference sequence). Losses at the gene ends were 4 bases for V and 4 bases for J; bases not matched to a gene: 6. CDR3 length equals 15 residues. CDR3 coding DNA: TGTGCCAGTAGTACCATTTGGACAGGGAATCAGCCCCAGCATTTT. Amino acids: CASSTIWTGNQPQHF.

This clonotype was detected many times. The chain combines TRBV12-3 or TRBV12-4 with TRBJ2-3; possible D gene TRBD1, 6 bases. The CDR3 length is 15 residues. The V gene lost 1 base and the J gene lost 6 bases, with 14 bases spanning the gap. The chain's CDR3 is CASSLGRGRRDTQYF. The CDR3 nucleotides are TGTGCCAGCAGTTTAGGCAGGGGCCGGCGGGATACGCAGTATTTT.

The chain carries TRBV18 and TRBJ1-1; perhaps TRBD1 as D (6 bases). V lost 3 bases and J lost 9, with 23 bases in between. The CDR3 contains 16 residues. Germline V gene sequence: CDR1 KGHSH, CDR2 LQKENI. The CDR3 DNA follows: TGTGCCAGCTCACCTGGGAGGGGGAAAGATTCCGTGAAAGCTTTCTTT. Residues: CASSPGRGKDSVKAFF. The full variable domain, completed using reference TRBV18 and TRBJ1-1, is NAGVMQNPRHLVRRRGQEARLRCSPMKGHSHVYWYRQLPEEGLKFMVYLQKENIIDESGMPKERFSAEFPKEGPSILRIQQVVRGDSAAYFCASSPGRGKDSVKAFFGQGTRLTVV.

The chain links TRBV9 to TRBJ2-1, with a possible D match to TRBD2 (6 bases). Between the trimmed V and J ends, which lost 1 base and 6 bases, there was a span of 17 bases. The CDR3 covers 16 residues. Germline CDR1 SGDLS, CDR2 YYNGEE. CDR3 amino acids: CASSVRVGLNSNEQFF. CDR3 nucleotide sequence: TGTGCCAGCAGCGTAAGGGTGGGACTTAACTCCAATGAGCAGTTCTTC.